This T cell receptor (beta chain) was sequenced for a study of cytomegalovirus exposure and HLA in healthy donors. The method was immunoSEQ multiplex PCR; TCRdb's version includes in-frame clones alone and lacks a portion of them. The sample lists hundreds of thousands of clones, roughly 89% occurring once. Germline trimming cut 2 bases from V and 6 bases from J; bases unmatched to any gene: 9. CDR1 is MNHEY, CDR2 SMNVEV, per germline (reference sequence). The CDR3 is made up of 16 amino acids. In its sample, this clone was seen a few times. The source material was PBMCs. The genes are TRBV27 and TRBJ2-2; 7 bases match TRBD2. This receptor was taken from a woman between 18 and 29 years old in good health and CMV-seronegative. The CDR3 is CASSLRTAGRAGELFF. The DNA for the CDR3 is TGTGCCAGCAGTTTACGGACCGCAGGGAGGGCCGGGGAGCTGTTTTTT.